Below, 29 T cell receptor beta chains from the same sample are listed, as sequenced in a study of T cell repertoires in cytomegalovirus infection. From the reads, TCRdb called clonotypes with MiXCR, one entry per CDR3 protein. This sample has 200,000 to 250,000 distinct CDR3 sequences, with 6.5% found just once. The specimen sequenced was PBMCs. These receptors all stem from a human donor in good health (CMV status not recorded). Some clones in this sample may be carry-over from other donors' samples.

This clonotype occurred many times. This chain connects TRBV5-8 to TRBJ2-5, with 7 bases aligning to TRBD1. The V segment lost 3 bases and the J segment 1 base; nucleotides outside the gene matches: 6. The CDR3 sequence is 15 residues long. Germline V CDR1 and CDR2: SGHTS, YDEGEE. CDR3 sequence: CASSYGQASQETQYF. The CDR3 DNA reads as TGTGCCAGCAGCTATGGACAGGCCAGCCAAGAGACCCAGTACTTC.

The chain couples TRBV6-2 or TRBV6-3 to TRBJ2-2; tentative D call: TRBD2 (5 bases). The CDR3 has 19 residues. Germline lookup yields CDR1 MNHEY and CDR2 SVGEGT. V lost 2 bases and J lost 1, with 20 bases in between. The CDR3 reads CASSYAFQTTTKNTGELFF. CDR3 nucleotide sequence: TGTGCCAGCAGTTACGCATTCCAGACTACCACAAAGAACACCGGGGAGCTGTTTTTT.

The chain links TRBV20-1 to TRBJ2-2, with TRBD2 matching over 11 bases. The ends lost 0 bases at V and 7 bases at J; junction bases unmatched: 7. The CDR3 has 16 amino acids. Germline V gene data show CDR1 as DFQATT and CDR2 as SNEGSKA (reference sequence). The CDR3 DNA is TGCAGTGCTAGAGATTTAACGACTAGCGGGGACGGGGAGCTGTTTTTT. Translated: CSARDLTTSGDGELFF.

This clonotype was counted many times. The chain couples TRBV6-2 or TRBV6-3 to TRBJ2-3; 7 positions match TRBD1. Germline CDR1 MNHEY, CDR2 SVGEGT. CDR3 size: 14 residues. Unmatched junction bases numbered 10, after V lost 8 bases and J lost 5 bases. The CDR3 sequence is CASASTGQKDTQYF. In DNA, the CDR3 is TGTGCCAGCGCTTCGACAGGGCAGAAAGATACGCAGTATTTT.

Ten or more counts support this clonotype. The chain employs TRBV2 and TRBJ1-1; 8 bases align to TRBD1. Trimming cost V 8 bases and J 5 bases; bases outside gene matches: 10. The CDR3 has 14 residues. In germline, CDR1 is SNHLY, CDR2 FYNNEI. The CDR3 DNA follows: TGTGCCAGCTTCCGGGACAGGATTGGGACTGAAGCTTTCTTT. The encoded protein is CASFRDRIGTEAFF.

This clonotype was picked up many times. The rearrangement joins TRBV7-2 to TRBJ2-3; D unclear. From germline, CDR1 is SGHTA and CDR2 FQGNSA. The CDR3 is made up of 16 amino acids. V lost 5 bases to trimming and J lost 2 bases, with 17 bases between them. CDR3 DNA sequence: TGTGCCAGCAGCCGAAGGGTAGGGAACCCCACAGATACGCAGTATTTT. It yields the protein CASSRRVGNPTDTQYF. Based on the CDR3 plus reference TRBV7-2 and TRBJ2-3, the full variable domain is GAGVSQSPSNKVTEKGKDVELRCDPISGHTALYWYRQSLGQGLEFLIYFQGNSAPDKSGLPSDRFSAERTGGSVSTLTIQRTQQEDSAVYLCASSRRVGNPTDTQYFGPGTRLTVL.

This clonotype appeared many times. The CDR3 DNA sequence: TGCAGCGCCACTCGAGGGGGAGGCGCTAATGAAAAACTGTTTTTT. It yields the protein CSATRGGGANEKLFF. The gene calls are TRBV29-1 and TRBJ1-4, with D perhaps matching TRBD1 (6 bases). The CDR3 is made up of 15 amino acids. Germline V gives CDR1 SQVTM, CDR2 ANQGSEA. Deletions cut 7 bases from V and 3 bases from J, with 18 bases between.

This clonotype has ten or more counts. The chain has TRBV20-1 and TRBJ2-7; D gene ambiguous. The CDR3 has 13 amino acids. In germline, CDR1 is DFQATT, CDR2 SNEGSKA (reference sequence). The V end was cut by 6 bases, the J end by 3 bases, with 15 bases between. The CDR3 spells CSARDTLVYEQYF. CDR3 DNA: TGCAGTGCCCGTGACACCCTGGTCTACGAGCAGTACTTC.

As for this clonotype: A read error is possible here, since a much larger clone lies one base away. This rearrangement joins TRBV2 to TRBJ2-7, with 11 nucleotides matching TRBD2. Germline V gene data show CDR1 as SNHLY and CDR2 as FYNNEI. This CDR3 spans 15 amino acids. The CDR3 is CASLLDLAGGYKQYF. The CDR3 bases are TGTGCCAGCCTCCTCGACCTAGCGGGGGGCTACAAGCAGTACTTC. Based on the CDR3 plus reference TRBV2 and TRBJ2-7, the full variable domain is EPEVTQTPSHQVTQMGQEVILRCVPISNHLYFYWYRQILGQKVEFLVSFYNNEISEKSEIFDDQFSVERPDGSNFTLKIRSTKLEDSAMYFCASLLDLAGGYKQYFGPGTRLTVT.

This clonotype was observed at least ten times. V gene TRBV28 combines with J gene TRBJ1-1, with D possibly matching TRBD1 (6 bases). Trimming cost V 8 bases and J 0 bases, with 13 bases left between them. The length of the CDR3 is 14 residues. Germline assignment: CDR1 MDHEN and CDR2 SYDVKM. Here the CDR3 reads CASASGAMNTEAFF. In DNA, the CDR3 is TGTGCCAGCGCCTCGGGGGCGATGAACACTGAAGCTTTCTTT.

This chain connects TRBV29-1 to TRBJ1-1; D not certain. V lost 7 bases, J lost 4 bases, and 19 bases lay in between. Germline V gene lookup returns CDR1 SQVTM and CDR2 ANQGSEA. CDR3 size: 14 residues. This chain's CDR3 is CSAPRGDRATEAFF. In DNA, the CDR3 is TGCAGCGCCCCACGCGGGGATCGGGCCACTGAAGCTTTCTTT.

This clonotype has more than one count but fewer than ten. The genes are TRBV18 and TRBJ2-1, with D perhaps TRBD2 (6 bases). This CDR3 has 16 residues. Germline lookup yields CDR1 KGHSH and CDR2 LQKENI. V lost 6 bases and J lost 5, with 20 bases in between. The CDR3 is CASSDRRGRNHNEQFF. In nucleotides, the CDR3 is TGTGCCAGCTCGGACCGACGGGGGAGGAACCACAATGAGCAGTTCTTC.

About this clonotype itself: A much bigger clone sits one base away, suggesting this may be a read error. The J gene is TRBJ2-1, the V gene TRBV20-1, with no clear D. The germline V gene has CDR1 DFQATT and CDR2 SNEGSKA (reference sequence). The CDR3 loop spans 13 amino acids. As DNA, the CDR3 is TGCAGAGCTAGAGATACAACTTACAATGAGCAGTTCTTC. Translated, it gives CRARDTTYNEQFF.

Many counts were recorded for this clonotype. V usage is TRBV2 and J usage is TRBJ2-2; D might be TRBD1 (5 bases). CDR1 is SNHLY, CDR2 FYNNEI, per germline. The CDR3 extends over 15 amino acids. Between the trimmed V and J ends, which lost 6 bases and 8 bases, there was a span of 19 bases. The CDR3: CASSDSLQGPGELFF. The CDR3 DNA is TGTGCCAGCAGCGATTCCCTGCAGGGCCCGGGGGAGCTGTTTTTT.

This clonotype was recorded many times. The rearrangement links TRBV20-1 to TRBJ2-4; the D gene is possibly TRBD2 (6 bases). CDR1 and CDR2 (germline): DFQATT, SNEGSKA (reference sequence). This CDR3 spans 12 amino acids. The germline V and J ends were trimmed by 5 bases and 7 bases, with 12 bases remaining between them. The CDR3 nucleotides are TGCAGTGCTTCCGGAGGGCGGAACATTCAGTACTTC. This sequence encodes CSASGGRNIQYF.

This clonotype was seen at least ten times. As DNA, the CDR3 is TGTGCCACCCACGGCAGCCTGAGGATTGGGTACACCTTC. Translating gives CATHGSLRIGYTF. The chain joins TRBV7-9 to TRBJ1-2; D gene uncertain. Deletions cut 10 bases from V and 11 bases from J, with 23 bases between. Germline assignment: CDR1 SEHNR and CDR2 FQNEAQ (reference sequence). This CDR3 region has 13 residues.

There are many counts of this clonotype. This rearrangement joins TRBV29-1 to TRBJ2-1, with no clear D. Trimming left V 7 bases short and J 5 bases short, with 6 bases between. The CDR3 covers 10 residues. CDR1 and CDR2 (germline): SQVTM, ANQGSEA. CDR3 sequence reads: CSGANNEQFF. CDR3 coding DNA: TGCAGCGGCGCTAACAATGAGCAGTTCTTC.

This chain uses TRBV20-1 with TRBJ1-4; no definite D call. Germline V gene data show CDR1 as DFQATT and CDR2 as SNEGSKA (reference sequence). This CDR3 has 12 residues. Trimming removed 6 bases at V and 4 bases at J, with 9 bases between. CDR3 protein: CSAHSHNEKLFF. CDR3 sequence (DNA): TGCAGTGCCCACTCCCATAATGAAAAACTGTTTTTT.

The sample holds many counts of this clonotype. The chain has TRBV28 and TRBJ2-7, with D uncertain. CDR1 and CDR2 (germline): MDHEN, SYDVKM. CDR3 length equals 15 residues. V was cut by 2 bases and J by 2 bases, with 13 bases left in between. The CDR3 loop is CASSLSRTPAYEQYF. The CDR3 DNA reads TGTGCCAGCAGTTTAAGCAGAACGCCGGCCTACGAGCAGTACTTC. The full variable domain, rest sourced from reference TRBV28 and TRBJ2-7, is DVKVTQSSRYLVKRTGEKVFLECVQDMDHENMFWYRQDPGLGLRLIYFSYDVKMKEKGDIPEGYSVSREKKERFSLILESASTNQTSMYLCASSLSRTPAYEQYFGPGTRLTVT.

Ten or more counts support this clonotype. The chain couples TRBV28 to TRBJ2-7; no reliable D call. The CDR3 spans 13 residues. Trimming left V 6 bases short and J 5 bases short, with 14 bases between. CDR1 is MDHEN and CDR2 is SYDVKM in the germline V gene. For the CDR3, the DNA is TGTGCCAGCAGACTCGGAATCGTGGACGAGCAGTACTTC. This translates into CASRLGIVDEQYF.

At least ten counts were recorded for this clonotype. The V and J genes are TRBV2 and TRBJ1-1; 9 bases map to TRBD1. The CDR3 consists of 12 residues. J was trimmed by 5 bases and V by 6 bases; bases with no gene match: 1. Per germline, CDR1 SNHLY and CDR2 FYNNEI. The CDR3 sequence is CASRGQGTEAFF. The CDR3 nucleotides read TGTGCCAGCAGGGGACAGGGAACTGAAGCTTTCTTT.

About this clonotype: This clone may be a read error of a much larger clone one base away. The CDR3 DNA is TGTGCCAGCTCGGGTGCCGGAGGACAGGGTGGCTATGGCTACATCTTC. This codes for CASSGAGGQGGYGYIF. V is TRBV18 and J is TRBJ1-2; TRBD1 agrees at 8 bases. Germline loops: CDR1 KGHSH, CDR2 LQKENI. The length of the CDR3 is 16 residues.

Of note for this clonotype: A much larger clone lies a single base off, so this may be a read error. This chain connects TRBV29-1 to TRBJ2-7; D is possibly TRBD2 (6 bases). This CDR3 spans 13 amino acids. From germline, CDR1 is SQVTM and CDR2 ANQGSEA. CDR3: CSGGDGYSYERYF. The DNA of the CDR3 is TGCAGCGGGGGGGACGGCTACTCCTACGAGCGGTACTTC.

A few counts support this clonotype. CDR3 nucleotides: TGCAGTGCTCCCGACCCCGCAGGTGGAGCCTCCTACAATGAGCAGTTCTTC. It is translated as CSAPDPAGGASYNEQFF. The gene calls are TRBV20-1 and TRBJ2-1; D is uncertain. The germline V gene has CDR1 DFQATT and CDR2 SNEGSKA (reference sequence). Trimming shortened V by 5 bases and J by 0 bases, and 20 bases separated the two germline ends. This CDR3 has 17 amino acids.

This clonotype came up many times. The V call is TRBV5-1, the J call TRBJ2-2; the match to TRBD2 covers 8 bases. The CDR3 has 15 amino acids. The J segment lost 4 bases and the V segment lost 0 bases, leaving 2 bases of the junction unmatched. Germline assignment: CDR1 SGHRS and CDR2 YFSETQ. CDR3 sequence (DNA): TGCGCCAGCAGCTTGGGACTAGCGCCCACCGGGGAGCTGTTTTTT. Encoded protein: CASSLGLAPTGELFF.

This clonotype was counted at least ten times. The chain is built from TRBV20-1 and TRBJ1-2, with D unresolved. This CDR3 is built from 13 residues. CDR1 is DFQATT and CDR2 is SNEGSKA in the germline V gene (reference sequence). Trimming removed 3 bases at V and 2 bases at J, with 10 bases between. The CDR3 bases are TGCAGTGCTAGTGAGGGAGGGAACTATGGCTACACCTTC. Residues: CSASEGGNYGYTF.

This clonotype was counted many times. V gene TRBV7-9 combines with J gene TRBJ1-1; possible D gene TRBD1, 5 bases. V shed 7 bases and J shed 9 bases, with 21 bases lying between them. CDR1 is SEHNR and CDR2 is FQNEAQ in the germline V gene (reference sequence). The CDR3 extends over 14 amino acids. CDR3 residues: CASNSQGGRSQAFF. For the CDR3, the DNA is TGTGCCAGCAACTCGCAGGGCGGTCGATCCCAAGCTTTCTTT.

CDR3 region: CASSPIQGRPQPQHF. The CDR3 DNA follows: TGTGCCAGCAGTCCGATACAGGGGAGGCCTCAGCCCCAGCATTTT. The J gene is TRBJ1-5, the V gene TRBV6-1; TRBD1 matches 7 bases. The CDR3 has 15 amino acids. Germline loops: CDR1 MNHNS, CDR2 SASEGT. V lost 5 bases to trimming and J lost 6 bases; unmatched junction nucleotides: 10.

This clonotype was counted ten times or more. The V call is TRBV19, the J call TRBJ1-1; D perhaps matches TRBD1 (5 bases). The CDR3 contains 13 residues. Trimming removed 5 bases from V and 4 bases from J, with 11 bases in between. CDR1 is LNHDA, CDR2 SQIVND, per germline (reference sequence). The CDR3 coding sequence is TGTGCCAGTAGTGCCATGAGGGGCACTGAAGCTTTCTTT. It specifies CASSAMRGTEAFF.